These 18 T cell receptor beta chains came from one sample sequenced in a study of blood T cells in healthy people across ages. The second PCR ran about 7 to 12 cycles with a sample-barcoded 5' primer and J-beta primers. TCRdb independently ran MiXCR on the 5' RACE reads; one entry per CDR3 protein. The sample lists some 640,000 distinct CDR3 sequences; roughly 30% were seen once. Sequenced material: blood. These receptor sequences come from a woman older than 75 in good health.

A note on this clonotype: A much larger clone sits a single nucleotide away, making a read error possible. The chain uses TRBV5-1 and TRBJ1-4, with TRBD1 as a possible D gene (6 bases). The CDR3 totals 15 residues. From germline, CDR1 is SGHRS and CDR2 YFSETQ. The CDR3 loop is CAGSRSQGTNEKLFF. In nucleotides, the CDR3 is TGCGCCGGCAGCCGATCACAGGGAACTAATGAAAAACTGTTTTTT. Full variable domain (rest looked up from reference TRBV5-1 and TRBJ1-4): KAGVTQTPRYLIKTRGQQVTLSCSPISGHRSVSWYQQTPGQGLQFLFEYFSETQRNKGNFPGRFSGRQFSNSRSEMNVSTLELGDSALYLCAGSRSQGTNEKLFFGSGTQLSVL.

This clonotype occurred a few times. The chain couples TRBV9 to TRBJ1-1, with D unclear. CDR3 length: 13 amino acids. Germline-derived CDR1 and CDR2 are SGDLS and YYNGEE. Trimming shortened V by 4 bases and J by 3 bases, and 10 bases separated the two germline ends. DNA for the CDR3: TGTGCCAGCAGCCCCCGTCCATACACTGAAGCTTTCTTT. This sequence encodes CASSPRPYTEAFF.

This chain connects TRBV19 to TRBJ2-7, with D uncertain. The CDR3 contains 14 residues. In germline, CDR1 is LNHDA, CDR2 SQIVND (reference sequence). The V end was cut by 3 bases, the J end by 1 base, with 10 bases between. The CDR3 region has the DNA TGTGCCAGTAGTATTGGGGTAGAGTCCTACGAGCAGTACTTC. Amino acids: CASSIGVESYEQYF.

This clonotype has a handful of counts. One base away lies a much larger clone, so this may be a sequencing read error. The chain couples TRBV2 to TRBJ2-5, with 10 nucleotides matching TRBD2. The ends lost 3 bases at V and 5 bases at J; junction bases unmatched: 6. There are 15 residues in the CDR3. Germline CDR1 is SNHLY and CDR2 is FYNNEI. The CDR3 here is CASSDGGLARETQYF. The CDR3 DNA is TGTGCCAGCAGTGATGGGGGACTAGCGAGGGAGACCCAGTACTTC.

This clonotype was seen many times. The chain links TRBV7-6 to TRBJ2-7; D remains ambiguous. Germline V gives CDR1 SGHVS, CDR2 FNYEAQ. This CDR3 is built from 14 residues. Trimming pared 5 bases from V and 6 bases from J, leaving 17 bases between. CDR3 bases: TGTGCCAGCAGCCGCGAGGCAGATTTTCTCGAGCAGTACTTC. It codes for CASSREADFLEQYF.

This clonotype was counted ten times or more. The CDR3 coding sequence is TGTGCCAGCGGGTACAGGGGTAACTATGGCTACACCTTC. Translating it yields CASGYRGNYGYTF. The chain is built from TRBV2 and TRBJ1-2; 7 bases fit TRBD1. The junction had 4 bases not matched to a gene; V was cut back by 8 bases and J by 1 base. Germline CDR1 SNHLY, CDR2 FYNNEI. The CDR3 has 13 residues.

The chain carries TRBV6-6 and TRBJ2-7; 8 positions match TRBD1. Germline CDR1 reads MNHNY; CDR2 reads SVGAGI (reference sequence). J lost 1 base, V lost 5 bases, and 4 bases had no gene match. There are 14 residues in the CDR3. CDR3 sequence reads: CASSKGQASYEQYF. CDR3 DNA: TGTGCCAGCAGTAAGGGACAGGCTTCCTACGAGCAGTACTTC.

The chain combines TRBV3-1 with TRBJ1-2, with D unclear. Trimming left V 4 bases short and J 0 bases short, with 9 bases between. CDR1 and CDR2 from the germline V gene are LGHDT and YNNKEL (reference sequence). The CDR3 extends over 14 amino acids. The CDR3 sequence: CASSPWDSNYGYTF. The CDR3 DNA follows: TGTGCCAGCAGCCCATGGGATTCTAACTATGGCTACACCTTC.

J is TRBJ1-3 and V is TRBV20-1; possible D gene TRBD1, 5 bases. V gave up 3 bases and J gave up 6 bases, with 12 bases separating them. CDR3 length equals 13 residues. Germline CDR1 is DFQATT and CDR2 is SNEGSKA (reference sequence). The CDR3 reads CSARIQGPNTIYF. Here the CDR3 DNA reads TGCAGTGCTAGGATCCAGGGCCCAAACACCATATATTTT.

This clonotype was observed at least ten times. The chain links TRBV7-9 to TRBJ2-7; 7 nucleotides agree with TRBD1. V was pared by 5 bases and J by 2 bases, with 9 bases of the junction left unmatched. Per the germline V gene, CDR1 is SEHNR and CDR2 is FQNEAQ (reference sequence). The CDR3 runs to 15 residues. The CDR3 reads CASSEGQIPAYEQYF. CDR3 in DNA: TGTGCCAGCAGCGAGGGACAGATACCCGCCTACGAGCAGTACTTC.

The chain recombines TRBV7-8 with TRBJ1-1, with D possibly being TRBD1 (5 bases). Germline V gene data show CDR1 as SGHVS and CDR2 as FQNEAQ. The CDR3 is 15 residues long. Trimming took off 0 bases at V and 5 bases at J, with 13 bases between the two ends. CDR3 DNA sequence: TGTGCCAGCAGCTTAGCGTGGGGGGGTGGGACTGAAGCTTTCTTT. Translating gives CASSLAWGGGTEAFF.

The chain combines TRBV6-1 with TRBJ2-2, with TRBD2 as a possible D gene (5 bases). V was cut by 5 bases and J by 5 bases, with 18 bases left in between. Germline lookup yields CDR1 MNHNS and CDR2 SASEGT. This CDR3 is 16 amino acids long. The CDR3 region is CASSTGPHEGTGELFF. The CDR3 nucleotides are TGTGCCAGCAGTACTGGACCGCACGAGGGAACCGGGGAGCTGTTTTTT.

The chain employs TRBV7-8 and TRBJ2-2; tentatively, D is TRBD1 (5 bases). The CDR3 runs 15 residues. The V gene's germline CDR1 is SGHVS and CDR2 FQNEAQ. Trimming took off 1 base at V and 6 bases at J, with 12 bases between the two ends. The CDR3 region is CASSLGGRPAGELFF. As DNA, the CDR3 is TGTGCCAGCAGCTTAGGGGGCCGCCCGGCCGGGGAGCTGTTTTTT.

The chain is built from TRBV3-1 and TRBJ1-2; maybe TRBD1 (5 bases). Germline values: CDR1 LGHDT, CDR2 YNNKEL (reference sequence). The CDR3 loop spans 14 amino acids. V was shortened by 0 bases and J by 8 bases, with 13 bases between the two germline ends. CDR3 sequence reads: CASSQDPQGWGYTF. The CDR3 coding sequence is TGTGCCAGCAGCCAAGACCCTCAGGGATGGGGCTACACCTTC.

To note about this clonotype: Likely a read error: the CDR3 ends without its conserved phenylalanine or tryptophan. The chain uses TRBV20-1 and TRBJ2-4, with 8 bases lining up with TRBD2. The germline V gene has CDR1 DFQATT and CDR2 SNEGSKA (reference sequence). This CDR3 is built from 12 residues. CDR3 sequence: CSPTGTRNIQYV. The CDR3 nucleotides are TGCAGCCCGACCGGGACTAGAAACATTCAGTACGTC.

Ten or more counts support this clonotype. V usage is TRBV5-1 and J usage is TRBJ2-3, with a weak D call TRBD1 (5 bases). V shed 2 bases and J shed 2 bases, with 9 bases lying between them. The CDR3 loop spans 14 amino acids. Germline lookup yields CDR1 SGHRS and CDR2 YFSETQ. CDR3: CASSLQETTDTQYF. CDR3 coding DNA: TGCGCCAGCAGCTTACAGGAGACCACAGATACGCAGTATTTT.

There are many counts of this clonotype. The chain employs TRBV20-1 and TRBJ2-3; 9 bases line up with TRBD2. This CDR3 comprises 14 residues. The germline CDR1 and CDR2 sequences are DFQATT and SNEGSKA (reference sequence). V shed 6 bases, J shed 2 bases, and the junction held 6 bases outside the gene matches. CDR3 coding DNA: TGCAGTGCCTCTAGCGGGGACCCCACAGATACGCAGTATTTT. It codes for CSASSGDPTDTQYF.

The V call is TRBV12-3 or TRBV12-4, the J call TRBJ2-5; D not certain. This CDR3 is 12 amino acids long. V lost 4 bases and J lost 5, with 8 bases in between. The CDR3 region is CASSSAVETQYF. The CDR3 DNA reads TGTGCCAGCAGTTCAGCTGTGGAGACCCAGTACTTC.